The next 20 T cell receptor beta chains were all read from a single sample in a study of cytomegalovirus exposure and HLA in healthy donors. Clones were sequenced by immunoSEQ multiplex PCR, and TCRdb holds only the in-frame ones, with some missing. This sample has about 140,000 clones, with about four fifths found just once. Sequenced material: PBMCs. These TCRs come from a woman aged 25 to 45 in good health and CMV-seronegative.

V usage is TRBV5-4 and J usage is TRBJ1-3; no firm D call. The CDR3 loop spans 14 amino acids. Germline CDR1 reads SGHNT; CDR2 reads YYREEE (reference sequence). The V end was cut by 0 bases, the J end by 1 base, with 5 bases between. Here the CDR3 reads CASSLAESGNTIYF. CDR3 nucleotide sequence: TGTGCCAGCAGCTTGGCTGAGTCTGGAAACACCATATATTTT.

The V call is TRBV5-6, the J call TRBJ2-2; tentatively, D is TRBD1 (5 bases). V was clipped by 3 bases and J by 3 bases, with 15 bases between them. This CDR3 has 16 amino acids. Germline assignment: CDR1 SGHDT and CDR2 YYEEEE. CDR3 DNA: TGTGCCAGCAGCTCGGACATCCAGATCTACACCGGGGAGCTGTTTTTT. It yields the protein CASSSDIQIYTGELFF.

This chain connects TRBV13 to TRBJ2-4; 15 bases align to TRBD2. Germline-derived CDR1 and CDR2 are PRHDT and FYEKMQ (reference sequence). After removal of 5 bases from V and 3 bases from J, the junction contained 5 bases not matched to a gene. CDR3 size: 17 residues. CDR3 residues: CASSTGTSGGNKNIQYF. The CDR3 DNA reads as TGTGCCAGCAGCACCGGGACTAGCGGGGGGAACAAAAACATTCAGTACTTC.

The genes are TRBV27 and TRBJ1-2; 7 nucleotides line up with TRBD1. Trimming removed 6 bases from V and 6 bases from J; junction bases left unmatched: 13. The CDR3 runs to 15 residues. CDR1 is MNHEY and CDR2 is SMNVEV in the germline V gene (reference sequence). Written as DNA, the CDR3 is TGTGCCAGCAGCCCAACCGTGGACAGGCGGCATGGCTACACCTTC. Encoded protein: CASSPTVDRRHGYTF.

CDR3 bases: TGTGCCAGCAGTTACCGAGACAGGGGGGTCTATGGCTACACCTTC. This sequence encodes CASSYRDRGVYGYTF. This chain uses TRBV6-5 with TRBJ1-2, with TRBD1 identical over 9 bases. V gave up 2 bases and J gave up 4 bases; unmatched junction bases: 5. Germline V gives CDR1 MNHEY, CDR2 SVGAGI. This CDR3 comprises 15 residues.

CDR3 bases: TGTGCCAGCTCACCCCAGGGCTATGGCTACACCTTC. Its translation: CASSPQGYGYTF. The V gene is TRBV18, the J gene TRBJ1-2, with D possibly being TRBD1 (5 bases). CDR1 and CDR2 from the germline V gene are KGHSH and LQKENI. Trimming shortened V by 3 bases and J by 4 bases, and 6 bases separated the two germline ends. CDR3 length equals 12 residues.

The V gene is TRBV11-1, the J gene TRBJ2-7; the match to TRBD2 covers 12 bases. Looked up from germline, CDR1 is SGHAT and CDR2 is FQDESV (reference sequence). V dropped 6 bases and J dropped 7; count of bases not matched to a gene: 10. CDR3 length equals 15 residues. CDR3 sequence reads: CASSNPGLAGWEQYF. CDR3 sequence (DNA): TGTGCCAGCAGTAACCCGGGACTAGCGGGTTGGGAGCAGTACTTC.

This clone is a singleton in its sample. The CDR3 region is CASSGQYYGYTF. CDR3 DNA sequence: TGTGCCAGCAGTGGGCAGTACTATGGCTACACCTTC. The rearrangement joins TRBV2 to TRBJ1-2, with no clear D. Trimming took 4 bases from V and 3 from J, leaving 6 bases between them. Per the germline V gene, CDR1 is SNHLY and CDR2 is FYNNEI. The CDR3 is 12 amino acids.

The V and J genes are TRBV23-1 and TRBJ1-1; weak D call: TRBD1 (6 bases). TRBV23-1 has ORF status, its function being uncertain. This CDR3 contains 18 residues. Trimming left V 6 bases short and J 0 bases short, with 23 bases between. The CDR3 coding sequence is TGCGCCAGCAGACCACTAGAAGGACAGACGTTCATGAACACTGAAGCTTTCTTT. Encoded protein: CASRPLEGQTFMNTEAFF.

The table lists this clone with many counts. The chain employs TRBV18 and TRBJ2-7; D possibly corresponds to TRBD2 (5 bases). This CDR3 spans 15 amino acids. Between the trimmed V and J ends, which lost 0 bases and 4 bases, there was a span of 13 bases. Per germline, CDR1 KGHSH and CDR2 LQKENI. CDR3: CASSPPGAVGYEQYF. The CDR3 DNA sequence: TGTGCCAGCTCACCACCGGGAGCCGTGGGTTACGAGCAGTACTTC.

This clone was detected ten times or more. The sample carries other DNA sequences with the same CDR3. This chain links TRBV2 with TRBJ2-5, with 8 bases matching TRBD1. The CDR3 has 14 amino acids. V lost 6 bases to trimming and J lost 4 bases; unmatched junction nucleotides: 7. CDR1 is SNHLY and CDR2 is FYNNEI in the germline V gene. The CDR3 DNA is TGTGCCAGCAGCGGATCCACAGGGGGAGAGACCCAGTACTTC. Amino acids: CASSGSTGGETQYF.

This rearrangement joins TRBV18 to TRBJ2-2, with 10 nucleotides matching TRBD1. CDR3 length: 16 residues. With 2 bases clipped from V and 4 bases from J, the junction kept 4 bases outside the gene matches. Germline V lookup: CDR1 KGHSH, CDR2 LQKENI. The CDR3 reads CASSPGDRGRTGELFF. DNA for the CDR3: TGTGCCAGCTCACCAGGCGACAGGGGGCGCACCGGGGAGCTGTTTTTT.

This clone was detected once. The chain couples TRBV5-4 to TRBJ1-2, with D possibly matching TRBD1 (5 bases). Deletions cut 2 bases from V and 7 bases from J, with 12 bases between. There are 13 residues in the CDR3. Germline CDR1 SGHNT, CDR2 YYREEE (reference sequence). CDR3 sequence (DNA): TGTGCCAGCAGCTTAACGGGACTGGGTGGCTACACCTTC. Encoded protein: CASSLTGLGGYTF. The entire variable domain, with the rest obtained from reference TRBV5-4 and TRBJ1-2, is as follows: ETGVTQSPTHLIKTRGQQVTLRCSSQSGHNTVSWYQQALGQGPQFIFQYYREEENGRGNFPPRFSGLQFPNYSSELNVNALELDDSALYLCASSLTGLGGYTFGSGTRLTVV.

V gene TRBV2 combines with J gene TRBJ1-2, with D perhaps matching TRBD1 (5 bases). Germline V gene data show CDR1 as SNHLY and CDR2 as FYNNEI. The CDR3 spans 14 residues. Trimming took 6 bases from V and 2 from J, leaving 13 bases between them. Here the CDR3 reads CASRLGVSNYGYTF. In nucleotides, the CDR3 is TGTGCCAGCAGGTTAGGGGTGTCGAACTATGGCTACACCTTC.

The chain links TRBV5-1 to TRBJ1-6, with 9 bases fitting TRBD1. With V trimmed by 1 base and J by 9 bases, 5 bases remained unmatched. The CDR3 totals 15 residues. The germline gives CDR1 SGHRS, CDR2 YFSETQ. CDR3 sequence: CASSLRGTGSSPLHF. In nucleotides, the CDR3 is TGCGCCAGCAGCTTGCGGGGGACAGGGTCTTCACCCCTCCACTTT.

The V gene is TRBV7-6, the J gene TRBJ2-1; no clear D gene. This CDR3 has 13 residues. Germline-derived CDR1 and CDR2 are SGHVS and FNYEAQ. Trimming shortened V by 1 base and J by 9 bases, and 10 bases separated the two germline ends. Written as DNA, the CDR3 is TGTGCCAGCAGCTTAGTGGTAGGCGGTGAGCAGTTCTTC. It codes for CASSLVVGGEQFF.

The chain joins TRBV11-2 to TRBJ2-3; D call uncertain. The ends were cut back, 1 base at V and 2 bases at J, with 7 bases in the middle. CDR3 size: 14 residues. Germline V gene lookup returns CDR1 SGHAT and CDR2 FQNNGV. The CDR3 loop reads CASSLVGPTDTQYF. CDR3 bases: TGTGCCAGCAGCTTAGTTGGCCCCACAGATACGCAGTATTTT.

The chain links TRBV7-9 to TRBJ1-1, with D perhaps TRBD1 (5 bases). The CDR3 length is 14 residues. The germline V gene encodes CDR1 SEHNR and CDR2 FQNEAQ (reference sequence). The V end was cut by 5 bases, the J end by 4 bases, with 14 bases between. The DNA of the CDR3 is TGTGCCAGCAGCCTCTTGTTCGGGGGCACTGAAGCTTTCTTT. It encodes CASSLLFGGTEAFF.

On this clone itself: The junction departs from germline at one end; a sequencing error may be responsible. The chain carries TRBV7-9 and TRBJ1-2; 9 bases align to TRBD1. This CDR3 has 14 residues. Looked up from germline, CDR1 is SEHNR and CDR2 is FQNEAQ (reference sequence). For the CDR3, the DNA is TGTGCCAGCAGTTTAGGGACAGGGTCAGATGGCTACACCTTC. Translation gives CASSLGTGSDGYTF.

The chain is built from TRBV27 and TRBJ1-1; 10 bases fit TRBD1. The trim removed 5 bases at V and 5 bases at J, leaving 5 bases unmatched. CDR1 and CDR2 from the germline V gene are MNHEY and SMNVEV (reference sequence). This CDR3 contains 14 residues. The CDR3 reads CASSRGQGRTEAFF. CDR3 DNA sequence: TGTGCCAGCAGTCGGGGACAGGGGAGGACTGAAGCTTTCTTT.